The 13 T cell receptor beta chains given below trace back to one sample, sequenced in a study of early T cells in non-severe SARS-CoV-2 infection. TCRdb passed the 5' RACE reads through MiXCR, listing each CDR3 protein once. The table has approximately 71,000 distinct CDR3 sequences, about 11% seen once. Input material: whole blood. These receptors were obtained from an adult who was a healthcare worker with PCR-confirmed SARS-CoV-2 infection or an uninfected control (not recorded which).

This clonotype appeared many times. V gene TRBV2 combines with J gene TRBJ2-2, with a weak D call TRBD2 (6 bases). V lost 4 bases and J 5 bases, leaving 11 bases between the germline ends. Germline values: CDR1 SNHLY, CDR2 FYNNEI. The CDR3 is made up of 14 amino acids. DNA for the CDR3: TGTGCCAGCAGTGCGGGAGAGGGGACCGGGGAGCTGTTTTTT. Translating it yields CASSAGEGTGELFF.

There are a few counts of this clonotype. This rearrangement joins TRBV5-1 to TRBJ2-5; TRBD1 or TRBD2 may be the D gene (6 bases each). Germline assignment: CDR1 SGHRS and CDR2 YFSETQ. Between the trimmed V and J ends, which lost 3 bases and 5 bases, there was a span of 20 bases. This CDR3 has 16 amino acids. The CDR3 bases are TGCGCCAGCAGCTCGGCGGGACATTCTCACGGGGAGACCCAGTACTTC. Its translation is CASSSAGHSHGETQYF.

This clonotype has more than one count but fewer than ten. V gene TRBV29-1 combines with J gene TRBJ2-2; D gene unclear. V was trimmed by 0 bases and J by 2 bases, leaving 4 bases between them. The CDR3 contains 13 residues. Germline V CDR1 and CDR2: SQVTM, ANQGSEA. The CDR3 DNA reads TGCAGCGTTGAAGACGGTAACACCGGGGAGCTGTTTTTT. Amino acid sequence: CSVEDGNTGELFF.

This clonotype was seen ten or more times. This chain joins TRBV5-4 and TRBJ2-3, with D hard to call. The germline V gene has CDR1 SGHNT and CDR2 YYREEE (reference sequence). This CDR3 is 14 amino acids long. V lost 2 bases, J lost 0 bases, and 7 bases lay in between. The CDR3 protein is CASSFQQSTDTQYF. Written as DNA, the CDR3 is TGTGCCAGCAGCTTCCAACAGAGCACAGATACGCAGTATTTT.

This clonotype was detected ten times or more. This chain uses TRBV28 with TRBJ2-1, with D uncertain. There are 14 residues in the CDR3. Germline CDR1 reads MDHEN; CDR2 reads SYDVKM. V lost 2 bases and J 4 bases, leaving 9 bases between the germline ends. CDR3 DNA sequence: TGTGCCAGCAGTTTAGGGCGGCCGTACAATGAGCAGTTCTTC. It specifies CASSLGRPYNEQFF.

This clonotype was observed a handful of times. The V gene is TRBV3-1, the J gene TRBJ1-1; D gene uncertain. CDR1 and CDR2 from the germline V gene are LGHDT and YNNKEL (reference sequence). Trimming pared 4 bases from V and 3 bases from J, leaving 9 bases between. The CDR3 spans 13 residues. The CDR3 is CASSPLWDTEAFF. The CDR3 DNA reads as TGTGCCAGCAGCCCCTTATGGGACACTGAAGCTTTCTTT.

This clonotype was seen ten or more times. The chain combines TRBV18 with TRBJ2-5; the match to TRBD1 covers 8 bases. The CDR3 is 13 residues long. J was trimmed by 2 bases and V by 6 bases; bases with no gene match: 2. Germline lookup yields CDR1 KGHSH and CDR2 LQKENI. CDR3 in DNA: TGTGCCAGCTCGACAGGGGTTCAAGAGACCCAGTACTTC. Its protein product is CASSTGVQETQYF.

The chain links TRBV27 to TRBJ1-2, with TRBD1 matching over 9 bases. CDR1 is MNHEY, CDR2 SMNVEV, per germline (reference sequence). The CDR3 contains 16 residues. Losses at the gene ends were 6 bases for V and 5 bases for J; bases not matched to a gene: 13. CDR3 coding DNA: TGTGCCAGCAGATTCCTGCTCTCCGGGACAGGGTATGGCTACACCTTC. Its protein product is CASRFLLSGTGYGYTF.

The chain uses TRBV2 and TRBJ1-2; unclear D gene. CDR1 and CDR2 (germline): SNHLY, FYNNEI. Trimming removed 11 bases at V and 5 bases at J, with 9 bases between. There are 10 residues in the CDR3. The DNA for the CDR3 is TGTGCCGAAAACCTTTATGGCTACACCTTC. It encodes CAENLYGYTF.

The rearrangement joins TRBV6-2 or TRBV6-3 to TRBJ2-7; D is perhaps TRBD1 or TRBD2 (5 bases each). The CDR3 length is 15 residues. Trimming took off 2 bases at V and 3 bases at J, with 14 bases between the two ends. CDR1 is MNHEY, CDR2 SVGEGT, per germline. CDR3: CASSYGAGNFYEQYF. In nucleotides, the CDR3 is TGTGCCAGCAGTTACGGGGCGGGCAACTTCTACGAGCAGTACTTC.

V usage is TRBV5-1 and J usage is TRBJ2-7; weak D call: TRBD2 (5 bases). Germline CDR1 and CDR2: SGHRS and YFSETQ. CDR3 length: 13 amino acids. Deletions cut 0 bases from V and 4 bases from J, with 8 bases between. CDR3: CASSLAEGYEQYF. The CDR3 nucleotides read TGCGCCAGCAGCTTGGCTGAGGGTTACGAGCAGTACTTC.

In its sample, this clonotype was seen many times. The chain uses TRBV6-1 and TRBJ2-3, with D uncertain. Germline values: CDR1 MNHNS, CDR2 SASEGT. The CDR3 totals 12 residues. Trimming shortened V by 4 bases and J by 2 bases, and 4 bases separated the two germline ends. The CDR3, as DNA: TGTGCCAGCAGTGTCCCCACAGATACGCAGTATTTT. Translation: CASSVPTDTQYF.

The table lists this clonotype with many counts. The CDR3 nucleotides read TGTGCCAGCAGCCTAGGGACTAGCCGGGAGACCCAGTACTTC. It is translated as CASSLGTSRETQYF. V gene TRBV7-6 combines with J gene TRBJ2-5; the match to TRBD2 covers 9 bases. The junction had 6 bases not matched to a gene; V was cut back by 5 bases and J by 5 bases. Germline V gene data show CDR1 as SGHVS and CDR2 as FNYEAQ. CDR3 size: 14 residues.